The sequence of this T cell receptor beta chain was determined in a study of cytomegalovirus exposure and HLA in healthy donors. Turning to the study itself: The roughly 130 validation repertoires, a later analysis reported, used the same platform as the 600 to 700 repertoires from the first cohort.

V gave up 0 bases and J gave up 2 bases; unmatched junction bases: 11. Germline V gene data show CDR1 as SGHDT and CDR2 as YYEEEE. This CDR3 region has 19 residues. The protocol was immunoSEQ multiplex PCR, while the TCRdb copy is restricted to in-frame clones and leaves out a portion. The profile shows approximately 98,000 clones, 70% to 85% of them singletons. Study results and limitations: Cytomegalovirus association was listed for approximately 160 TCR beta chains. Reported results showed that the classifier diagnosed cytomegalovirus status with high specificity and sensitivity.

A remark on this clone: Its matching antigen is unknown.

This clonotype originated in a young woman in good health and CMV-seronegative. The V call is TRBV5-6, the J call TRBJ2-6, with 7 bases matching TRBD1. The sequencing sample was made of PBMCs. In DNA, the CDR3 is TGTGCCAGCAGCTTGGACAGGGGAAAGAAGAGGGCTGGGGCCAACGTCCTGACTTTC. It is translated as CASSLDRGKKRAGANVLTF.